This entry features one T cell receptor beta chain sequence. It was with a sample-barcoded 5' primer and a J-beta primer mix that a second PCR of about 6 to 12 cycles was run. Tagging of each cDNA molecule was performed by a template-switch adaptor with 12 random nucleotides. At least 2.5 million CDR3-containing paired-end reads were obtained per sample. Each CDR3 protein is one row after TCRdb ran MiXCR on the 5' RACE reads. The sample includes 790,000 or so distinct CDR3 sequences, about 46% seen only once; the top ten take 15% to 20%. The data stem from a study of blood T cells in healthy people across ages. What was sequenced was blood. The source is a man older than 75 in good health.

The CDR3 is CASSPSGTQIHNEQFF. CDR3 coding DNA: TGTGCCAGCAGCCCCTCCGGGACCCAGATACACAATGAGCAGTTCTTC. This rearrangement joins TRBV7-8 to TRBJ2-1, with D perhaps assigned TRBD1 or TRBD2 (5 bases each). Trimming took off 5 bases at V and 5 bases at J, with 19 bases between the two ends. CDR3 length: 16 amino acids. CDR1 and CDR2 from the germline V gene are SGHVS and FQNEAQ. Together with reference TRBV7-8 and TRBJ2-1, the CDR3 gives the full variable domain: GAGVSQSPRYKVAKRGQDVALRCDPISGHVSLFWYQQALGQGPEFLTYFQNEAQLDKSGLPSDRFFAERPEGSVSTLKIQRTQQEDSAVYLCASSPSGTQIHNEQFFGPGTRLTVL.